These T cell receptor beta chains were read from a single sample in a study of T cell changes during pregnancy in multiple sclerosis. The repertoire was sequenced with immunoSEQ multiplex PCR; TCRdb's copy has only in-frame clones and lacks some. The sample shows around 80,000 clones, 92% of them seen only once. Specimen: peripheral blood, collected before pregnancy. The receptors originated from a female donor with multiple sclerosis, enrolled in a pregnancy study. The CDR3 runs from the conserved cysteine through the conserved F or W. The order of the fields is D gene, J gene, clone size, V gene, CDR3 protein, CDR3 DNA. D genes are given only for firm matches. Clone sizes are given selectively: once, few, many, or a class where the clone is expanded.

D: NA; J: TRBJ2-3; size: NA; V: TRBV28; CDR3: CASSFGGGGDTQYF; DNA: TGTGCCAGCAGTTTCGGGGGCGGGGGAGATACGCAGTATTTT
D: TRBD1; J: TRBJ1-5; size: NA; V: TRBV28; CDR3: CASSVRSGGRGNQPQHF; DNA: TGTGCCAGCAGCGTAAGGTCAGGGGGGCGAGGCAATCAGCCCCAGCATTTT
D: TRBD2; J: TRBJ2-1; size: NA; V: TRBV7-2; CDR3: CASSLGTSGSSYNEQFF; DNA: TGTGCCAGCAGCTTAGGGACTAGCGGAAGCTCCTACAATGAGCAGTTCTTC
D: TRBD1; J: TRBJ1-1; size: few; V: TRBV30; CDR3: CAWRLGQGEIRTEAFF; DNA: TGTGCCTGGAGGCTGGGACAGGGGGAGATTAGGACTGAAGCTTTCTTT
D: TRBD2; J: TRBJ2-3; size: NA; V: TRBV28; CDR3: CASSLGVSGSTDTQYF; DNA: TGTGCCAGCAGTTTGGGGGTTAGCGGGAGCACAGATACGCAGTATTTT
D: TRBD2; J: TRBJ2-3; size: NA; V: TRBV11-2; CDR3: CASSFPPSGSTDTQYF; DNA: TGTGCCAGCAGCTTCCCCCCTAGCGGTAGCACAGATACGCAGTATTTT
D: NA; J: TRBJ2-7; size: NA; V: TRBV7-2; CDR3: CASSLGPGRIYEQYF; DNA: TGTGCCAGCAGCTTAGGCCCAGGGCGAATCTACGAGCAGTACTTC
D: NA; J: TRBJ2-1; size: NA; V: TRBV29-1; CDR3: CSVRGASSYNEQFF; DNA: TGCAGCGTTCGCGGGGCTTCTTCCTACAATGAGCAGTTCTTC
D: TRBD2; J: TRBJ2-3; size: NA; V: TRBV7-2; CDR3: CASSHPRLAGTDTQYF; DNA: TGTGCCAGCAGCCACCCTCGACTAGCGGGCACAGATACGCAGTATTTT
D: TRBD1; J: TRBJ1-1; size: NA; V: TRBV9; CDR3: CASSVTGEGTEAFF; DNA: TGTGCCAGCAGCGTTACAGGGGAAGGCACTGAAGCTTTCTTT
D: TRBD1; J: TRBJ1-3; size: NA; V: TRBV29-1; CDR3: CSVNRGPGNTIYF; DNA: TGCAGCGTTAACAGGGGGCCTGGAAACACCATATATTTT
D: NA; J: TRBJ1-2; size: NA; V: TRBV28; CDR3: CASFVGVDGYTF; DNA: TGTGCCAGCTTTGTCGGTGTGGATGGCTACACCTTC
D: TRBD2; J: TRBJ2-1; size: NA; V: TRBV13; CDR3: CASSPGLAEQFF; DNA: TGTGCCAGCAGCCCGGGACTAGCGGAGCAGTTCTTC